The 30 T cell receptor beta chains listed next were all sequenced from one sample in a study of T-cell memory formation after mild COVID-19. TCRdb used MiXCR to reprocess the 5' RACE reads, holding one entry per CDR3 protein. The sample consists of under 450,000 distinct CDR3 sequences, more than 20% of them appearing once. Material for sequencing was PBMCs or a T cell subset sorted from them (not recorded which). Receptor source: an adult woman who had mild COVID-19 (a few samples of this study predate the infection). Cell type and time point are not known.

This clonotype was recorded at least ten times. The V call is TRBV15, the J call TRBJ2-7; the D is unclear. The germline V gene has CDR1 LNHNV and CDR2 YYDKDF (reference sequence). The germline V and J ends were trimmed by 1 base and 7 bases, with 11 bases remaining between them. There are 13 residues in the CDR3. The CDR3 DNA reads TGTGCCACCAGCAGAGTAAGGTTGGGGGAGCAGTACTTC. Encoded protein: CATSRVRLGEQYF.

The table lists this clonotype with a few counts. The gene calls are TRBV6-5 and TRBJ2-1, with TRBD2 matching 7 bases. After removal of 2 bases from V and 2 bases from J, the junction contained 3 bases not matched to a gene. The CDR3 contains 15 residues. CDR1 and CDR2 from the germline V gene are MNHEY and SVGAGI. This chain's CDR3 is CASSYKLAAYNEQFF. The CDR3 DNA is TGTGCCAGCAGTTACAAGCTAGCGGCCTACAATGAGCAGTTCTTC.

The chain combines TRBV7-8 with TRBJ1-1; D is unresolved. Germline V CDR1 and CDR2: SGHVS, FQNEAQ. The CDR3 has 13 residues. The V end was cut by 5 bases, the J end by 5 bases, with 12 bases between. The CDR3 region is CASSQISGTEAFF. The DNA for the CDR3 is TGTGCCAGCAGCCAGATTTCGGGGACTGAAGCTTTCTTT.

V usage is TRBV7-3 and J usage is TRBJ2-1; the match to TRBD2 covers 14 bases. The CDR3 consists of 16 residues. In germline, CDR1 is SGHTA, CDR2 FQGTGA. V lost 4 bases and J lost 13; bases outside the gene matches: 12. CDR3 DNA sequence: TGTGCCAGCAGCTGGACCGGGACTAGCGGGAGTTGGTTCCAGTTCTTC. This translates into CASSWTGTSGSWFQFF.

This chain links TRBV27 with TRBJ2-3, with D uncertain. Trimming removed 5 bases at V and 3 bases at J, with 18 bases between. Germline loops: CDR1 MNHEY, CDR2 SMNVEV (reference sequence). The CDR3 length is 16 residues. The CDR3 DNA follows: TGTGCCAGCAGTCCTAAAGTGGCAAGTCGGACAGATACGCAGTATTTT. Translating it yields CASSPKVASRTDTQYF.

This clonotype has more than one count but fewer than ten. The chain combines TRBV7-6 with TRBJ2-1; TRBD2 matches 9 bases. The CDR3 runs 17 residues. The J segment lost 8 bases and the V segment lost 5 bases, leaving 16 bases of the junction unmatched. Germline V gene lookup returns CDR1 SGHVS and CDR2 FNYEAQ. CDR3 in DNA: TGTGCCAGCAGCCACCTCCGGTCGGTAGCGGGAGAGGATGAGCAGTTCTTC. The encoded protein is CASSHLRSVAGEDEQFF. The full variable domain, rest sourced from reference TRBV7-6 and TRBJ2-1, is GAGVSQSPRYKVTKRGQDVALRCDPISGHVSLYWYRQALGQGPEFLTYFNYEAQQDKSGLPNDRFSAERPEGSISTLTIQRTEQRDSAMYRCASSHLRSVAGEDEQFFGPGTRLTVL.

This chain connects TRBV6-2 or TRBV6-3 to TRBJ2-2; D is unclear. V was pared by 7 bases and J by 4 bases, with 22 bases between. The CDR3 length is 17 residues. From germline, CDR1 is MNHEY and CDR2 SVGEGT. CDR3 sequence: CASNHPTGPHSTGELFF. The CDR3, as DNA: TGTGCCAGCAACCACCCGACCGGGCCCCACAGCACCGGGGAGCTGTTTTTT.

Only a few counts were recorded for this clonotype. The chain has TRBV18 and TRBJ1-1; D uncertain. The V end lost 1 base, the J end lost 4 bases, and 7 bases lay between the germline ends. The CDR3 sequence is 13 residues long. In germline, CDR1 is KGHSH, CDR2 LQKENI. As DNA, the CDR3 is TGTGCCAGCTCACCACAGGGTTCCACTGAAGCTTTCTTT. This sequence encodes CASSPQGSTEAFF.

This clonotype was detected only a few times. The chain joins TRBV7-9 to TRBJ2-1; D gene uncertain. The CDR3 has 16 residues. Trimming took off 5 bases at V and 0 bases at J, with 14 bases between the two ends. Germline values: CDR1 SEHNR, CDR2 FQNEAQ (reference sequence). CDR3 sequence (DNA): TGTGCCAGCAGCCCCCGAGACTTGAGCTCCTACAATGAGCAGTTCTTC. Its protein product is CASSPRDLSSYNEQFF.

This clonotype came up a few times. The gene calls are TRBV2 and TRBJ2-3, with a possible D match to TRBD2 (6 bases). V was clipped by 4 bases and J by 2 bases, with 19 bases between them. The CDR3 length is 17 residues. The V gene's germline CDR1 is SNHLY and CDR2 FYNNEI. CDR3 sequence (DNA): TGTGCCAGCAGTGGGATGGAGGGTAGGTGGGTCACAGATACGCAGTATTTT. Translated: CASSGMEGRWVTDTQYF.

The rearrangement links TRBV7-9 to TRBJ1-2; no firm D call. This CDR3 contains 15 residues. Trimming removed 1 base at V and 8 bases at J, with 17 bases between. Germline V lookup: CDR1 SEHNR, CDR2 FQNEAQ (reference sequence). The CDR3 sequence is CASSLDLAGKDGYTF. As DNA, the CDR3 is TGTGCCAGCAGCTTAGATCTCGCAGGAAAGGACGGCTACACCTTC.

This clonotype was counted only a few times. The chain uses TRBV6-5 and TRBJ2-7; D is unclear. This CDR3 is built from 15 residues. Germline CDR1 MNHEY, CDR2 SVGAGI. V shed 2 bases and J shed 1 base, with 12 bases lying between them. The CDR3 region is CASSYGQAESYEQYF. In DNA, the CDR3 is TGTGCCAGCAGTTACGGGCAGGCCGAGTCCTACGAGCAGTACTTC.

This clonotype is medium-sized. One end of the junction varies from germline; a read error may be responsible. The chain's CDR3 is CASSLGLADYNEQFF. The CDR3 DNA is TGTGCCAGCAGCTTGGGACTAGCAGACTACAATGAGCAGTTCTTC. The V and J genes are TRBV5-1 and TRBJ2-1; 9 positions match TRBD2. The CDR3 spans 15 residues. Germline V gene data show CDR1 as SGHRS and CDR2 as YFSETQ.

The sample holds many counts of this clonotype. The chain uses TRBV5-1 and TRBJ2-5; D unresolved. The CDR3 is 12 amino acids. Looked up from germline, CDR1 is SGHRS and CDR2 is YFSETQ. The V end was cut by 4 bases, the J end by 5 bases, with 9 bases between. The chain's CDR3 is CASSPTGETQYF. CDR3 DNA sequence: TGCGCCAGCAGCCCGACGGGCGAGACCCAGTACTTC.

The sample holds a few counts of this clonotype. The V call is TRBV7-6, the J call TRBJ2-2; D uncertain. The germline gives CDR1 SGHVS, CDR2 FNYEAQ. The CDR3 has 16 residues. The ends were cut back, 0 bases at V and 5 bases at J, with 13 bases in the middle. For the CDR3, the DNA is TGTGCCAGCAGCTTAGCCCACTGGGGTCAGACCGGGGAGCTGTTTTTT. Translation gives CASSLAHWGQTGELFF.

This clonotype was found a few times. V usage is TRBV5-4 and J usage is TRBJ2-3; a possible D gene is TRBD2 (5 bases). Trimming removed 0 bases from V and 5 bases from J, with 16 bases in between. The germline gives CDR1 SGHNT, CDR2 YYREEE (reference sequence). This CDR3 is built from 16 residues. The CDR3 loop is CASSLAEGVKLDTQYF. Written as DNA, the CDR3 is TGTGCCAGCAGCTTGGCAGAGGGAGTGAAACTAGATACGCAGTATTTT.

The chain combines TRBV9 with TRBJ2-7; D possibly corresponds to TRBD1 (6 bases). Trimming left V 4 bases short and J 2 bases short, with 13 bases between. In germline, CDR1 is SGDLS, CDR2 YYNGEE. This CDR3 comprises 14 residues. The CDR3 nucleotides are TGTGCCAGCAGCAATGAAGGGGACACCTACGAGCAGTACTTC. This codes for CASSNEGDTYEQYF.

This chain uses TRBV4-2 with TRBJ2-1, with unresolved D. From germline, CDR1 is LGHNA and CDR2 YNFKEQ. Trimming took off 0 bases at V and 4 bases at J, with 16 bases between the two ends. The CDR3 contains 17 residues. CDR3 in DNA: TGTGCCAGCAGCCAAGATGGGCTATCAGTCGGATACAATGAGCAGTTCTTC. Translated: CASSQDGLSVGYNEQFF.

V and J are TRBV12-3 or TRBV12-4 and TRBJ2-1; 15 nucleotides agree with TRBD2. The CDR3 sequence is 16 residues long. V was pared by 5 bases and J by 7 bases, with 6 bases of the junction left unmatched. CDR3: CASSRTSGGALNEQFF. The CDR3 DNA reads as TGTGCCAGCAGTCGGACTAGCGGGGGGGCCTTAAATGAGCAGTTCTTC.

This clonotype has a handful of counts. V gene TRBV4-1 combines with J gene TRBJ1-2; 9 bases are shared with TRBD1. Germline CDR1 MGHRA, CDR2 YSYEKL. The CDR3 spans 17 residues. The junction had 10 bases not matched to a gene; V was cut back by 0 bases and J by 5 bases. CDR3 nucleotide sequence: TGCGCCAGCAGCCAAGATCTTGGTACAGGGGGCGATTATGGCTACACCTTC. It translates to CASSQDLGTGGDYGYTF.

This chain links TRBV29-1 with TRBJ2-3; D is possibly TRBD2 (6 bases). Trimming cost V 4 bases and J 1 base, with 6 bases left between them. This CDR3 has 12 residues. Germline V gives CDR1 SQVTM, CDR2 ANQGSEA. The CDR3 reads CSVASGTDTQYF. The CDR3 nucleotides read TGCAGCGTTGCTAGCGGCACAGATACGCAGTATTTT.

The chain joins TRBV2 to TRBJ1-1, with 8 bases aligning to TRBD1. The CDR3 is 13 amino acids. Germline loops: CDR1 SNHLY, CDR2 FYNNEI. Trimming at V came to 10 bases and at J to 6 bases, leaving 10 bases not matched to a gene. CDR3 amino acids: CAKTGAERAEAFF. CDR3 coding DNA: TGTGCCAAGACAGGGGCCGAACGGGCTGAAGCTTTCTTT.

This clonotype turned up a few times. The chain joins TRBV7-9 to TRBJ2-1, with D maybe TRBD2 (6 bases). Per germline, CDR1 SEHNR and CDR2 FQNEAQ (reference sequence). V was cut by 2 bases and J by 10 bases, with 15 bases left in between. This CDR3 contains 14 residues. CDR3 bases: TGTGCCAGCAGCTTAATCGCCCTAGCGAGCGAGCAGTTCTTC. Protein: CASSLIALASEQFF. Based on the CDR3 plus reference TRBV7-9 and TRBJ2-1, the full variable domain is DTGVSQNPRHKITKRGQNVTFRCDPISEHNRLYWYRQTLGQGPEFLTYFQNEAQLEKSRLLSDRFSAERPKGSFSTLEIQRTEQGDSAMYLCASSLIALASEQFFGPGTRLTVL.

The chain recombines TRBV7-3 with TRBJ2-1, with a weak D call TRBD1 (5 bases). V was pared by 5 bases and J by 8 bases, with 13 bases between. Germline V gene data show CDR1 as SGHTA and CDR2 as FQGTGA. CDR3 length: 13 amino acids. The CDR3 loop is CASSHNMGHEQFF. The CDR3 DNA reads as TGTGCCAGCAGCCACAATATGGGGCATGAGCAGTTCTTC.

The rearrangement joins TRBV4-1 to TRBJ2-1; 9 bases map to TRBD2. The length of the CDR3 is 17 residues. V trimming: 1 base; J trimming: 3 bases; junction bases outside the gene matches: 7. Germline CDR1 is MGHRA and CDR2 is YSYEKL. CDR3 region: CASSQALSAGGYNEQFF. Written as DNA, the CDR3 is TGCGCCAGCAGCCAAGCTCTATCAGCGGGGGGCTACAATGAGCAGTTCTTC.

The CDR3 nucleotides read TGCGCCAGCAGCTATGGACTAGGCCAAGAGACCCAGTACTTC. Its translation is CASSYGLGQETQYF. The rearrangement joins TRBV5-1 to TRBJ2-5; 7 nucleotides align to TRBD2. Germline CDR1 SGHRS, CDR2 YFSETQ. After removal of 3 bases from V and 1 base from J, the junction contained 3 bases not matched to a gene. There are 14 residues in the CDR3.

J is TRBJ1-3 and V is TRBV13; D gene uncertain. The V gene lost 0 bases and the J gene lost 1 base, with 10 bases spanning the gap. Germline V CDR1 and CDR2: PRHDT, FYEKMQ (reference sequence). The CDR3 length is 16 residues. For the CDR3, the DNA is TGTGCCAGCAGCTTAGGGCCCCCGGGGTCTGGAAACACCATATATTTT. Translation: CASSLGPPGSGNTIYF.

The chain employs TRBV12-3 or TRBV12-4 and TRBJ1-1, with D possibly matching TRBD1 (6 bases). The CDR3 has 14 amino acids. V lost 6 bases, J lost 7 bases, and 18 bases lay in between. The CDR3 reads CASRADRLEGEAFF. CDR3 nucleotide sequence: TGTGCCAGCAGGGCGGACAGACTCGAGGGTGAAGCTTTCTTT.

The rearrangement uses TRBV5-5 and TRBJ2-7, with D possibly being TRBD2 (5 bases). The CDR3 is made up of 15 amino acids. Germline CDR1 is SGHKS and CDR2 is YYEKEE (reference sequence). V lost 2 bases and J lost 0, with 12 bases in between. The CDR3 spells CASSFGLTNSYEQYF. For the CDR3, the DNA is TGTGCCAGCAGCTTTGGACTTACGAACTCCTACGAGCAGTACTTC.

The J gene is TRBJ1-3, the V gene TRBV9; 8 bases line up with TRBD1. CDR3 size: 18 residues. Losses at the gene ends were 0 bases for V and 1 base for J; bases not matched to a gene: 9. The V gene's germline CDR1 is SGDLS and CDR2 YYNGEE. The CDR3 loop reads CASSVGWSQGASGNTIYF. In DNA form, the CDR3 reads TGTGCCAGCAGCGTAGGTTGGAGCCAGGGGGCATCTGGAAACACCATATATTTT. Based on the CDR3 plus reference TRBV9 and TRBJ1-3, the full variable domain is DSGVTQTPKHLITATGQRVTLRCSPRSGDLSVYWYQQSLDQGLQFLIQYYNGEERAKGNILERFSAQQFPDLHSELNLSSLELGDSALYFCASSVGWSQGASGNTIYFGEGSWLTVV.